The T cell receptor (beta chain) under discussion was sequenced for a study of T cell repertoires in cytomegalovirus infection. Study-wide background: Public signatures in TCR beta pointed to CMV infection and matching HLA type.

Deletions cut 7 bases from V and 6 bases from J, with 16 bases between. The germline CDR1 and CDR2 sequences are SGHAT and FQNNGV. The CDR3 spans 14 residues. This clonotype was seen repeatedly, ten times or more. Its antigen is currently unknown. Study-wide points: HLA-C-restricted, CMV-specific TCR beta clonotypes were dominant ex vivo. The cumulative frequency of public TCR beta families identified carriers of CMV plus the relevant HLA.

TCRdb redid the calling of the reads with MiXCR, one entry per CDR3 protein. The sample has under 200,000 distinct CDR3 sequences; 25% to 30% are singletons. The TCR originated in a human donor in good health (CMV status not recorded). Some clones in this sample may be carry-over from other donors' samples. The sequenced sample consisted of PBMCs. The chain is built from TRBV11-2 and TRBJ2-1; D is perhaps TRBD2 (5 bases). The CDR3 sequence is CASNSNRGFNEQFF. The CDR3, as DNA: TGTGCCAGCAACTCTAACCGGGGTTTCAATGAGCAGTTCTTC.